This TCR beta chain derives from a study of T cells in Graves' hyperthyroidism and ophthalmopathy. TCR beta CDR3 region amplification was performed from RNA transcripts. HTBI primers were used for first-round RT-PCR of the TCR CDR3. Using its own MiXCR run on the multiplex PCR reads, TCRdb lists one record per CDR3 protein. The sample records hundreds of thousands of distinct CDR3 sequences, about 45% being singletons. Details on this clonotype: At one end the junction does not follow the germline gene, possibly because of a read error.

Germline CDR1 is SQVTM and CDR2 is ANQGSEA. The CDR3 is 14 amino acids. The sequencing input was peripheral blood or thyroid tissue (not recorded which). This sequence joins TRBV29-1 and TRBJ1-3; the D gene is possibly TRBD1 (6 bases). The receptor was derived from a woman between 18 and 30 years old with Graves' hyperthyroidism. The CDR3 nucleotides are TGCAGCGTTTCTGATACAGGGTCTGGAGACACCATATATTTT. It yields the protein CSVSDTGSGDTIYF.